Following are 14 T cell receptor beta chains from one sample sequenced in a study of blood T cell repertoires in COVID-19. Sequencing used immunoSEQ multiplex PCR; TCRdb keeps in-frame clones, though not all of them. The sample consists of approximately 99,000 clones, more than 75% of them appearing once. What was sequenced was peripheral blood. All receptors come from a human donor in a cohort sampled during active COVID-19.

The DNA of the CDR3 is TGCGCCAGCAGCCAAGATCCGGGACTTAGCTATAGCAATCAGCCCCAGCATTTT. Translation gives CASSQDPGLSYSNQPQHF. The rearrangement uses TRBV4-1 and TRBJ1-5; TRBD1 is a possible D gene (5 bases). With 0 bases removed from V and 0 bases from J, the gap between germline ends came to 15 bases. Germline V gene lookup returns CDR1 MGHRA and CDR2 YSYEKL. The CDR3 totals 18 residues.

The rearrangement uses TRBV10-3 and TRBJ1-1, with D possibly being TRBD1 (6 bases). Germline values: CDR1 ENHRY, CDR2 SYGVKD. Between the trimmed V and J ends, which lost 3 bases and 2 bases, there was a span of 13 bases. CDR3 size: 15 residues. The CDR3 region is CAISDPGTPNTEAFF. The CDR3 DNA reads TGTGCCATCAGTGACCCGGGGACACCTAACACTGAAGCTTTCTTT.

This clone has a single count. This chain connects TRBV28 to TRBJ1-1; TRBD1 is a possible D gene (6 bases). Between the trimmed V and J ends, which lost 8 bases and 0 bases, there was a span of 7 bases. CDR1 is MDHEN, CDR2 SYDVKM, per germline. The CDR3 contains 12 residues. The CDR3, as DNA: TGTGCCAGCTGGGGGCTGAACACTGAAGCTTTCTTT. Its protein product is CASWGLNTEAFF. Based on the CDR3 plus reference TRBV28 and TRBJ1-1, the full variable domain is DVKVTQSSRYLVKRTGEKVFLECVQDMDHENMFWYRQDPGLGLRLIYFSYDVKMKEKGDIPEGYSVSREKKERFSLILESASTNQTSMYLCASWGLNTEAFFGQGTRLTVV.

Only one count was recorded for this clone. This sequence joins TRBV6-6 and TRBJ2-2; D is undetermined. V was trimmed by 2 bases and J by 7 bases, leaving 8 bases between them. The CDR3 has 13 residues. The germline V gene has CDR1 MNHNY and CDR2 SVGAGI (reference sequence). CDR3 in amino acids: CASSYVPLGELFF. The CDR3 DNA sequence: TGTGCCAGCAGTTACGTCCCCCTCGGGGAGCTGTTTTTT.

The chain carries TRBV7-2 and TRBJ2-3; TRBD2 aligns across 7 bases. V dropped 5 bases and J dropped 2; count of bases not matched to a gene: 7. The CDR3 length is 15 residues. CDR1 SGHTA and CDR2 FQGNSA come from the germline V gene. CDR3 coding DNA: TGTGCCAGCAGCGCACTCCGGGACTACACAGATACGCAGTATTTT. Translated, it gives CASSALRDYTDTQYF.

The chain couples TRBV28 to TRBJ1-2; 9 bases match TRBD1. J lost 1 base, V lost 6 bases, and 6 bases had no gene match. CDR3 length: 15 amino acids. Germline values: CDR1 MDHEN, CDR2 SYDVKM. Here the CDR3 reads CASSPGQGRNYGYTF. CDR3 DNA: TGTGCCAGCAGCCCGGGACAGGGTCGTAACTATGGCTACACCTTC.

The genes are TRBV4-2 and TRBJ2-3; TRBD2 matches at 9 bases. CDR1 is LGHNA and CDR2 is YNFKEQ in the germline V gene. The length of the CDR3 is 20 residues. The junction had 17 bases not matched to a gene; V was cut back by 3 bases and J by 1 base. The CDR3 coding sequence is TGTGCCAGCAGCCACGCAGGCAAGGGTTTGGCGGGAGGGCGCACAGATACGCAGTATTTT. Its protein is CASSHAGKGLAGGRTDTQYF.

CDR3 sequence reads: CSGVDGGVRNEQFF. The CDR3 nucleotides read TGCAGCGGGGTCGACGGGGGAGTTCGCAATGAGCAGTTCTTC. The chain links TRBV29-1 to TRBJ2-1; TRBD2 is a possible D gene (6 bases). Deletions cut 7 bases from V and 6 bases from J, with 19 bases between. The CDR3 consists of 14 residues. Germline assignment: CDR1 SQVTM and CDR2 ANQGSEA.

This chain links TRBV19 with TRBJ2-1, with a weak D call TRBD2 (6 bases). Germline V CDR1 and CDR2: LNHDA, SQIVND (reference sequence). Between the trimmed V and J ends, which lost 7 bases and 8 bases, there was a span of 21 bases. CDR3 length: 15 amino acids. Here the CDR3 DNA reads TGTGCCAGTAACCTCGGCGGAGGGTTAGTCCATGAGCAGTTCTTC. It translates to CASNLGGGLVHEQFF.

CDR3 bases: TGTGCCAGCAGCTTGATAAGCGGCCCTAGGATGGAGACCCAGTACTTC. The encoded protein is CASSLISGPRMETQYF. The chain employs TRBV5-8 and TRBJ2-5; D may be TRBD2 (5 bases). The V end lost 1 base, the J end lost 5 bases, and 18 bases lay between the germline ends. CDR3 size: 16 residues. The germline CDR1 and CDR2 sequences are SGHTS and YDEGEE.

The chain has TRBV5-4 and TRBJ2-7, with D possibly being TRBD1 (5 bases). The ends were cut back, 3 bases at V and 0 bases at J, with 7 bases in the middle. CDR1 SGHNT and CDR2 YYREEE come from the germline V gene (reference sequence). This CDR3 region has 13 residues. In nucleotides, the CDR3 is TGTGCCAGCAGCTCAGGGTTCTCCTACGAGCAGTACTTC. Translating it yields CASSSGFSYEQYF.

The CDR3 nucleotides read TGTGCCAGCGGGGACAGGAGCACAGATACGCAGTATTTT. It codes for CASGDRSTDTQYF. This rearrangement joins TRBV11-3 to TRBJ2-3; TRBD1 aligns across 8 bases. Germline CDR1 and CDR2: SGHNT and YENEEA. Trimming took 8 bases from V and 0 from J; bases not matched to a gene: 1. The CDR3 loop spans 13 amino acids.

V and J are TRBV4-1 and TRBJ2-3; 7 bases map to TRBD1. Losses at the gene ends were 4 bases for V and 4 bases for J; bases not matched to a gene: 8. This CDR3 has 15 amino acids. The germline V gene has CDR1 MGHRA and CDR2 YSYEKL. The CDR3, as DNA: TGCGCCAGCAGCCCGCTCGGGACAGCCGCAGATACGCAGTATTTT. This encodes CASSPLGTAADTQYF.

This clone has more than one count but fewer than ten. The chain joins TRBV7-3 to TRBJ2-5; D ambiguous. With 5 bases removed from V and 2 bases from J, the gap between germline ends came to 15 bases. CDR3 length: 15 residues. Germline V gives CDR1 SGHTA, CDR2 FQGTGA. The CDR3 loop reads CASSRGVVAQETQYF. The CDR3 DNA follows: TGTGCCAGCAGCCGAGGAGTTGTGGCACAAGAGACCCAGTACTTC.